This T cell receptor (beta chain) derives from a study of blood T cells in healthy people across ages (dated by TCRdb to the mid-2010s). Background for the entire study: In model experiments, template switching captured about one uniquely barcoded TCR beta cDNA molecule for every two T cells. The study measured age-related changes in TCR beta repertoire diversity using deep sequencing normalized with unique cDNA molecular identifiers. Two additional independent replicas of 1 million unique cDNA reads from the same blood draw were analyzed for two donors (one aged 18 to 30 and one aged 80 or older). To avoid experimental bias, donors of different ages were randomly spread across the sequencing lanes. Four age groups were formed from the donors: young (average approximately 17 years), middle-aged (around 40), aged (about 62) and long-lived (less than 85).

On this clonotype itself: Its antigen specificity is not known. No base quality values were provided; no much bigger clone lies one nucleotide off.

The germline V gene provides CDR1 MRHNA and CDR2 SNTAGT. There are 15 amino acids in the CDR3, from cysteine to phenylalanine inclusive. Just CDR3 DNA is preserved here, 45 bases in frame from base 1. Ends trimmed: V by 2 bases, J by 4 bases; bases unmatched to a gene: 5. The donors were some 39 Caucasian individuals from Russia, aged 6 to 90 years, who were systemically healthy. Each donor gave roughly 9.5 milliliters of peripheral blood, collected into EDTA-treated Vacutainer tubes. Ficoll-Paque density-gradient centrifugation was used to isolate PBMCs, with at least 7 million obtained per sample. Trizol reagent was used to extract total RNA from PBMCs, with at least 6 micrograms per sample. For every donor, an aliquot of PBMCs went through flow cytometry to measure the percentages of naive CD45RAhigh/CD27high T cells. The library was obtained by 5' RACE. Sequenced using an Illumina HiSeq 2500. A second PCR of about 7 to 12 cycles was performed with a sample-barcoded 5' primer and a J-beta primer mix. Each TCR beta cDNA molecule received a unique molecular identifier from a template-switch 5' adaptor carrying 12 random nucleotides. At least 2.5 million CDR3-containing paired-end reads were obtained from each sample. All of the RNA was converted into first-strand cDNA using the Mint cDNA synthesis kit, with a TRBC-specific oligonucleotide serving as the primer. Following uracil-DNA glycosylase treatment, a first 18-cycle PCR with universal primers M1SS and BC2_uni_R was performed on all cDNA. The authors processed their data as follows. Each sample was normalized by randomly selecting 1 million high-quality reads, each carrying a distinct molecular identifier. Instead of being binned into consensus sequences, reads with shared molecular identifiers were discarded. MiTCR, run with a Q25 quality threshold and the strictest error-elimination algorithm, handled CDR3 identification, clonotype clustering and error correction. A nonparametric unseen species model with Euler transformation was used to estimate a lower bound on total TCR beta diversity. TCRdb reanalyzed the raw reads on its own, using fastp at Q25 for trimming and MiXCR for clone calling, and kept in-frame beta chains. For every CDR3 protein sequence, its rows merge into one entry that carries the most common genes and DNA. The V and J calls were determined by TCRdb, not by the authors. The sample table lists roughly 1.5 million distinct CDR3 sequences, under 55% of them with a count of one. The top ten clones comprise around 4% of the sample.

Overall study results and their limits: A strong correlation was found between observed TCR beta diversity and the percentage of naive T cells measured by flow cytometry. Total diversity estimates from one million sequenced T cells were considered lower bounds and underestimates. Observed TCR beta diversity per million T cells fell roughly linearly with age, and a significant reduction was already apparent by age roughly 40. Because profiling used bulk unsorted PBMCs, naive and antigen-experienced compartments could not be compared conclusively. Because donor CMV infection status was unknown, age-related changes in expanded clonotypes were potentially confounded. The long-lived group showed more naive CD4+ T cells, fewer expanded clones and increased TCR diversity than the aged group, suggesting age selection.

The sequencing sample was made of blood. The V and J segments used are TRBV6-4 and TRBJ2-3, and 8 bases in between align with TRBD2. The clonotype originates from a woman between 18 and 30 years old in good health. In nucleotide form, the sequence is TGTGCCAGCAGTGACGGAGCGGGAGCCTCAGATACGCAGTATTTT. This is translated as CASSDGAGASDTQYF.